Listed below are T cell receptor beta chains from one sample, sequenced in a study of radiotherapy plus CTLA-4 blockade in lung cancer. Measured with immunoSEQ multiplex PCR; TCRdb has only the in-frame clones, and not every one. The sample yields roughly 32,000 clones, 70% seen once. The sequenced sample was peripheral blood, obtained from a patient treated with radiotherapy plus ipilimumab. The receptors here all came from a human donor with non-small cell lung cancer who had stable disease on radiotherapy plus ipilimumab. CDR3s include the opening cysteine and the closing phenylalanine or tryptophan. D genes are given only for firm matches. Size values are once, few and many counts, or a class for expanded clones, and some rows have none.

TRBV27	-	few	TRBJ1-3	TGTGCCAGCAGTCCGGACGGAACGGTGGGAAACACCATATATTTT	CASSPDGTVGNTIYF
TRBV15	-	-	TRBJ2-3	TGTGCCACCAGCAGAGTAAGGATTGTCGCAGATACGCAGTATTTT	CATSRVRIVADTQYF
TRBV5-1	-	-	TRBJ2-5	TGCGCCAGCAGCTTGGCCGGCGGGGCCCAAGAGACCCAGTACTTC	CASSLAGGAQETQYF
TRBV27	-	few	TRBJ2-5	TGTGCCAGCAGTTTTACTAGACGGGAGACCCAGTACTTC	CASSFTRRETQYF
TRBV18	-	-	TRBJ1-1	TGTGCCAGCTCACAAGAGGGGCGCAAAGCTTTCTTT	CASSQEGRKAFF
TRBV19	TRBD2	-	TRBJ2-1	TGTGCCAGTAGTCGAACTCGGACTAGTCCAAATGAGCAGTTCTTC	CASSRTRTSPNEQFF
TRBV29-1	TRBD2	-	TRBJ2-1	TGCAGCGTCAAAGGGGTAGGCGGGAGGGCCGCGAATGAGCAGTTCTTC	CSVKGVGGRAANEQFF
TRBV11-3	-	once	TRBJ2-7	TGTGCCAGCAGCCTGCGGGTCGGGTTTGGAGCCTCCTACGAGCAGTACTTC	CASSLRVGFGASYEQYF
TRBV5-4	TRBD2	-	TRBJ2-7	TGTGCCAGCAGCCCCACGGGAGGGCACGAGCAGTACTTC	CASSPTGGHEQYF
TRBV5-4	-	few	TRBJ1-1	TGTGCCAGCAGGCATTACGGCACTTCGAACACTGAAGCTTTCTTT	CASRHYGTSNTEAFF
TRBV18	TRBD1	-	TRBJ1-5	TGTGCCAGCTCACTACAGGGGCTCGATCAGCCCCAGCATTTT	CASSLQGLDQPQHF
TRBV7-6	TRBD2	-	TRBJ2-1	TGTGCCAGCAGCTTTTCGAGCGGGAGGGTCAATGAGCAGTTCTTC	CASSFSSGRVNEQFF
TRBV5-1	-	-	TRBJ1-5	TGCGCCAGCAGAGAGGGGTTCTCAAGCAATCAGCCCCAGCATTTT	CASREGFSSNQPQHF
TRBV5-1	-	-	TRBJ1-4	TGCGCCAGCAGCACAGGGTTGGCGCGCGGGCAAACTAATGAAAAACTGTTTTTT	CASSTGLARGQTNEKLFF
TRBV4-1	-	-	TRBJ2-1	TGCGCCAGCAGCCAAGGGATAGCTAGCCTCAATGAGCAGTTCTTC	CASSQGIASLNEQFF
TRBV7-9	TRBD2	few	TRBJ2-1	TGTGCCAGCAGCTTAGCTTTCCGGACTAGCGGGAGTCGGAATGAGCAGTTCTTC	CASSLAFRTSGSRNEQFF
TRBV6-6	TRBD1	-	TRBJ1-2	TGTGCCAGCAGCCCAACAGGGGACTATGGCTACACCTTC	CASSPTGDYGYTF
TRBV2	TRBD2	-	TRBJ2-1	TGTGCCAGCAGGAGAGGACTAGCGGGAAATGAGCAGTTCTTC	CASRRGLAGNEQFF
TRBV5-4	TRBD2	-	TRBJ2-1	TGTGCCAGCAGCTTATCGAGGACTAGCGGGGATGAGCAGTTCTTC	CASSLSRTSGDEQFF
TRBV5-1	-	-	TRBJ2-5	TGCGCCAGCAGCAAGGGACAACGGTCGTTAGAGACCCAGTACTTC	CASSKGQRSLETQYF
TRBV19	-	-	TRBJ2-2	TGTGCCACCAAGCTCACGGCGTCGAACACCGGGGAGCTGTTTTTT	CATKLTASNTGELFF
TRBV6-5	-	-	TRBJ1-5	TGTGCCAGCAGGAAGGACAGTTCCCAGCCCCAGCATTTT	CASRKDSSQPQHF
TRBV5-6	TRBD2	-	TRBJ2-3	TGTGCCAGCAGCTTGGCGGGTCTAGCGGGAGGTTGGACAGATACGCAGTATTTT	CASSLAGLAGGWTDTQYF
TRBV7-2	-	-	TRBJ2-5	TGTGCCAGCAGCTCCTACTGGGGCCAAGAGACCCAGTACTTC	CASSSYWGQETQYF
TRBV7-8	-	-	TRBJ1-1	TGTGCCAGCAGCTCCAGGGGGAACACTGAAGCTTTCTTT	CASSSRGNTEAFF
TRBV5-4	-	-	TRBJ2-2	TGTGCCAGCAGCACCGGGCGCAGGAACGTGAACACCGGGGAGCTGTTTTTT	CASSTGRRNVNTGELFF
TRBV29-1	-	-	TRBJ2-1	TGCAGCGTTGGGGTCGGGACCCCTAATGAGCAGTTCTTC	CSVGVGTPNEQFF
TRBV7-9	-	-	TRBJ2-3	TGTGCCAGCAGCCCCGATGGCAAAGACGTAGATACGCAGTATTTT	CASSPDGKDVDTQYF
TRBV5-4	-	few	TRBJ1-2	TGTGCCAGCAGCTCACCAATGTCTAACTATGGCTACACCTTC	CASSSPMSNYGYTF
TRBV13	-	-	TRBJ2-4	TGTGCCAGCAGCTCCCTCGGGGGATGGGGAAAGGGCATTCAGTACTTC	CASSSLGGWGKGIQYF
TRBV10-2	-	few	TRBJ2-5	TGCGCCAGCAGTCAAGAGACCCAGTACTTC	CASSQETQYF
TRBV10-3	-	-	TRBJ2-2	TGTGCCATCAGTTTCCCCCGGTGGGCAGGGGGGGAAGCTGGAAACACCGGGGAGCTGTTTTTT	CAISFPRWAGGEAGNTGELFF
TRBV6-1	-	-	TRBJ2-7	TGTGCCAGCACTCTCGGCCTAGCCTTGGCCGGCGAGCAGTACTTC	CASTLGLALAGEQYF
TRBV7-9	TRBD1	once	TRBJ2-1	TGTGCCAGCAGCCTCTCGGACAGGGGTAACAATGAGCAGTTCTTC	CASSLSDRGNNEQFF
TRBV4-1	-	few	TRBJ2-1	TGCGCCAGCAGCCAAGATCCGCCTAGCGCAACCTACAATGAGCAGTTCTTC	CASSQDPPSATYNEQFF
TRBV5-1	-	-	TRBJ1-1	TGCGCCAGCAGCTTGAGGGCAGAAAGGAACACTGAAGCTTTCTTT	CASSLRAERNTEAFF
TRBV11-3	TRBD1	-	TRBJ2-5	TGTGCCAGCAGCTCGTCAGGGGGAGAGGTGGAGACCCAGTACTTC	CASSSSGGEVETQYF
TRBV5-1	-	-	TRBJ1-3	TGCGCCAGCAGCTTGGAAGTCGCAGGCTCTGGAAACACCATATATTTT	CASSLEVAGSGNTIYF
TRBV14	TRBD2	-	TRBJ2-1	TGTGCCAGCAGCCAAGGGACTAGCGGGAGGGAGAACAATGAGCAGTTCTTC	CASSQGTSGRENNEQFF
TRBV7-9	-	-	TRBJ2-6	TGTGCCAGCAGCTTAGCGCGGGGAGGGGCCAACGTCCTGACTTTC	CASSLARGGANVLTF
TRBV20-1	-	-	TRBJ1-1	TGCAGTGCTCCGTCCCACACTGAAGCTTTCTTT	CSAPSHTEAFF
TRBV11-2	-	-	TRBJ2-7	TGTGCCAGCAGCTCGGGCGGCGGCTGGGGGAAAGCCTACGAGCAGTACTTC	CASSSGGGWGKAYEQYF
TRBV5-6	TRBD2	-	TRBJ2-7	TGTGCCAGCAGCTTGATTTCGGGACTAGCATCCTACGAGCAGTACTTC	CASSLISGLASYEQYF
TRBV29-1	TRBD1	-	TRBJ1-1	TGCAGCGTTGAAGTCTCTTTGGGACAGGGTGGAACTGAAGCTTTCTTT	CSVEVSLGQGGTEAFF